This T cell receptor beta chain was found in a study of PD-L1 blockade in urothelial cancer. Study at large: Male patients with bladder-origin urothelial cancer numbered about 85% of the 29.

TCRdb's copy holds only in-frame clones and misses some; the assay was immunoSEQ multiplex PCR. This sample has 75,000 to 90,000 clones; about four fifths occur once, and the top ten carry around 9.5%. Germline V gene data show CDR1 as SGHNT and CDR2 as YYREEE (reference sequence). The CDR3 is made up of 16 amino acids. Trimming at V came to 3 bases and at J to 2 bases, leaving 5 bases not matched to a gene. Study observations and caveats: Durable benefit was linked to greater 3-week expansion of tumor-associated blood clones.

Note on this clone: Its target is not known.

This clonotype was obtained from a man in his 70s with urothelial cancer. V usage is TRBV5-4 and J usage is TRBJ2-6, with 7 nucleotides matching TRBD2. This specimen consisted of PBMCs, obtained around atezolizumab (anti-PD-L1) treatment. CDR3 residues: CASSYYGGAGANVLTF. DNA of the CDR3: TGTGCCAGCAGCTATTATGGGGGGGCTGGGGCCAACGTCCTGACTTTC.